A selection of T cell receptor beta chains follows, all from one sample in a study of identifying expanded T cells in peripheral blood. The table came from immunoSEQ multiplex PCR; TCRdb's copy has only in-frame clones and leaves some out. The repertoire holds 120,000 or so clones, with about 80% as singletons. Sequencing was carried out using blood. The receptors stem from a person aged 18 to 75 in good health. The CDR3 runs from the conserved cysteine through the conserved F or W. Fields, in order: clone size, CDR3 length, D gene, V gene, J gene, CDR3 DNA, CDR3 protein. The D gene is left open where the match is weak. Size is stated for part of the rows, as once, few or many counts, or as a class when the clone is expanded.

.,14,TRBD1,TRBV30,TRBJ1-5,TGTGCCTGGAGTCCCGGACAGGGCAATCAGCCCCAGCATTTT,CAWSPGQGNQPQHF
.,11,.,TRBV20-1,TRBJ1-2,TGCAGTGCTAGAACCATGAATGGCTACACCTTC,CSARTMNGYTF
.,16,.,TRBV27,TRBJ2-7,TGTGCCAGCAGAACCGCGGGGGCACGGGTTACCTACGAGCAGTACTTC,CASRTAGARVTYEQYF
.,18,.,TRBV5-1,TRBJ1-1,TGCGCCAGCAGCCATACCGTCGCGGGGCAGGGTATAGGCACTGAAGCTTTCTTT,CASSHTVAGQGIGTEAFF
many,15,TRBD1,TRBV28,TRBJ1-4,TGTGCCAGCAGGGGCGGGACAGCAACTAATGAAAAACTGTTTTTT,CASRGGTATNEKLFF
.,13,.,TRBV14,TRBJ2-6,TGTGCCAGCCGATTCTCTGGGGCCAACGTCCTGACTTTC,CASRFSGANVLTF
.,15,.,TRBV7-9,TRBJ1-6,TGTGCCAGCAGCTTAGACCCCTTGAGCGATTCACCCCTCCACTTT,CASSLDPLSDSPLHF
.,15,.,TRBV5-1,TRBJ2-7,TGCGCCAGCAGCCCGTCCGGGGGAATCTCCTACGAGCAGTACTTC,CASSPSGGISYEQYF
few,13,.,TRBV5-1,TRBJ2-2,TGCGCCAGCAGCTTGTCGGAGGCCGGGGAGCTGTTTTTT,CASSLSEAGELFF
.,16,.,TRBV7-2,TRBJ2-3,TGTGCCAGCAGCTTAGAGTTAGCGGTTAGCACAGATACGCAGTATTTT,CASSLELAVSTDTQYF
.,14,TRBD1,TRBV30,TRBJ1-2,TGTGCCTGGGGCCCGGGACAGCTTAACTATGGCTACACCTTC,CAWGPGQLNYGYTF
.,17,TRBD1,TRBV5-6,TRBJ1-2,TGTGCCAGCAGCTTGAACCGGGACAGGGGGCGATCAAAGGGCTACACCTTC,CASSLNRDRGRSKGYTF
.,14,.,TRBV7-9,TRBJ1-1,TGTGCCAGCAGCCCACCCTCGGGTCTCGCTGAAGCTTTCTTT,CASSPPSGLAEAFF
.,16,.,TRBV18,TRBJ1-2,TGTGCCAGCTCACCACCAGGCACGGCCTCGTTGGATGGCTACACCTTC,CASSPPGTASLDGYTF
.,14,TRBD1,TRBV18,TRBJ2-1,TGTGCCAGCTCACCCGGACAGGGACCCTATGAGCAGTTCTTC,CASSPGQGPYEQFF
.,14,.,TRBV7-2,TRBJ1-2,TGTGCCAGCACCCGGGCCGCCGGGGGAGTTGGCTACACCTTC,CASTRAAGGVGYTF
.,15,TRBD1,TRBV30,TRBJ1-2,TGTGCCTGGAGTGTGGGACAGGGGGCGTTCTATGGCTACACCTTC,CAWSVGQGAFYGYTF
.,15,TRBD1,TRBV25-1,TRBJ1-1,TGTGCCAGCAGTGGGTCGGACAGGGGGCAAACTGAAGCTTTCTTT,CASSGSDRGQTEAFF
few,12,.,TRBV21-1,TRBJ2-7,TGTGCCAGCAGCCCACGGGGATACGAGCAGTACTTC,CASSPRGYEQYF
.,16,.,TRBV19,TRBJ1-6,TGTGCCAGTAGTATCAGGGCAGGCGTAAGTGGTTCACCCCTCCACTTT,CASSIRAGVSGSPLHF
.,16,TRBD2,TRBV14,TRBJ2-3,TGTGCCAGCAGCCAAGATATCCTAGCGGGGAGAGATACGCAGTATTTT,CASSQDILAGRDTQYF
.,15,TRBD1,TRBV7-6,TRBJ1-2,TGTGCCAGCAGCTCTAAAAAGGACAGGAACTATGGCTACACCTTC,CASSSKKDRNYGYTF
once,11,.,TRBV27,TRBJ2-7,TGTGCCAGCAGTTTAACCTCCGAGCAGTACTTC,CASSLTSEQYF
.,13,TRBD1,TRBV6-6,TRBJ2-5,TGTGCCAGCAAAACAGGGGCCCAAGAGACCCAGTACTTC,CASKTGAQETQYF
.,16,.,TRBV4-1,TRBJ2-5,TGCGCCAGCAGCCAAGCGCCAGGGGCAAGGAAAGAGACCCAGTACTTC,CASSQAPGARKETQYF
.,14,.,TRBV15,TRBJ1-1,TGTGCCACCAGCATAACGTTACAGGGTTCTGAAGCTTTCTTT,CATSITLQGSEAFF
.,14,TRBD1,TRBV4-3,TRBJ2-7,TGCGCCAGCAGCGGTTGGACAGGCAACTACGAACAGTACTTC,CASSGWTGNYEQYF
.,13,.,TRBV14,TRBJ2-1,TGTGCCAGCAGCCAATTATGGGGAGATGAGCAGTTCTTC,CASSQLWGDEQFF
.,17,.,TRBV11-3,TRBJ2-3,TGTGCCAGCAGCCAAACAGGGACTTTTCGCCTCACGGATACGCAGTATTTT,CASSQTGTFRLTDTQYF
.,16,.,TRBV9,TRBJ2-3,TGTGCCAGCAGCGTACGGGCGATCCGGGGGACAGATACGCAGTATTTT,CASSVRAIRGTDTQYF
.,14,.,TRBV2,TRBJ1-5,TGTGCCAGCAGTCGAGAGACAGCCTATCAGCCCCAGCATTTT,CASSRETAYQPQHF
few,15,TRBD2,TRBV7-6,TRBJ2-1,TGTGCCAGCAGGTCGGGACTAGCGGCGACCAATGAGCAGTTCTTC,CASRSGLAATNEQFF
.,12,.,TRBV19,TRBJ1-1,TGTGCCAGTAGCCCCCTCGGAACTGAAGCTTTCTTT,CASSPLGTEAFF
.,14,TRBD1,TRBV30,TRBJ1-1,TGTGCCTGGAGTATGTCCTACCAAACAGGGGGGGCTTTCTTT,CAWSMSYQTGGAFF
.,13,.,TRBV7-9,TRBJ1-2,TGTGCCAGCAGCTTTCTCTCCCCGAAGGGCTACACCTTC,CASSFLSPKGYTF
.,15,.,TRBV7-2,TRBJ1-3,TGTGCCAGCAGCTTAGAACCAGGGAACAGGAACACCATATATTTT,CASSLEPGNRNTIYF
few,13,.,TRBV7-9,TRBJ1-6,TGTGCCAGCAGCTTACAGGGAGGTTCACCCCTCCACTTT,CASSLQGGSPLHF
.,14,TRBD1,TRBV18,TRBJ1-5,TGTGCCAGCTCACCGGGACAGTCGAATCAGCCCCAGCATTTT,CASSPGQSNQPQHF
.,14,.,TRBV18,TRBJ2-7,TGTGCCAGCTCACAGATTGGACAGTCCTACGAGCAGTACTTC,CASSQIGQSYEQYF
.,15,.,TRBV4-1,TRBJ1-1,TGCGCCAGCAGCCAGCCCGGCGGGGTCCACACTGAAGCTTTCTTT,CASSQPGGVHTEAFF
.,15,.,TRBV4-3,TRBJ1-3,TGCGCCAGCAGCCAAGGGTTTGGCTCTGGAAACACCATATATTTT,CASSQGFGSGNTIYF
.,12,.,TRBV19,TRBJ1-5,TGTGCCAGTAGATATAGGAATCAGCCCCAGCATTTT,CASRYRNQPQHF
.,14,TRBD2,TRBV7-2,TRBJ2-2,TGTGCCAGCAGCTTTGCGGGGGGGCCCGGGGAGCTGTTTTTT,CASSFAGGPGELFF
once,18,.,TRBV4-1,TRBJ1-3,TGCGCCAGCAGCCTAAGAGGGTCCGAAGTCAGCTCTGGAAACACCATATATTTT,CASSLRGSEVSSGNTIYF
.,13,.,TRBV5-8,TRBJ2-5,TGTGCCAGCAGCTTGAGGAGGAGGGAGACCCAGTACTTC,CASSLRRRETQYF
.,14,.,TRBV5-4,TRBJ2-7,TGTGCCAGCAGCTTGCCCTCCTTCTCCTACGAGCAGTACTTC,CASSLPSFSYEQYF